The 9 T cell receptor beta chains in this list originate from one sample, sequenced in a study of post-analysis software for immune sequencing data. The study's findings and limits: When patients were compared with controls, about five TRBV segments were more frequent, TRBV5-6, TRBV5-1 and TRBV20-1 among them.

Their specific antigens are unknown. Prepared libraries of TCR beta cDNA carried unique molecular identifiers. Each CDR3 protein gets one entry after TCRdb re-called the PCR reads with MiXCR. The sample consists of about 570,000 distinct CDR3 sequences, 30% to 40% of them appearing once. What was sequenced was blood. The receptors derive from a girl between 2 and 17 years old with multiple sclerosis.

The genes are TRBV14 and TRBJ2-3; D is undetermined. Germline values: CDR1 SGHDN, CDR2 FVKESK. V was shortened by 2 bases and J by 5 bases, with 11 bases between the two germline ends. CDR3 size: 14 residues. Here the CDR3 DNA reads TGTGCCAGCAGCCAAATAATTGCGCAAGATACGCAGTATTTT. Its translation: CASSQIIAQDTQYF.

CDR3 amino acids: CASSLGIGGRTGYTF. The CDR3 DNA reads TGTGCCAGCAGTTTGGGCATCGGGGGGCGAACTGGCTACACCTTC. The chain has TRBV12-3 or TRBV12-4 and TRBJ1-2; a weak D match, TRBD1 (6 bases). Trimming took off 3 bases at V and 7 bases at J, with 18 bases between the two ends. This CDR3 is built from 15 residues.

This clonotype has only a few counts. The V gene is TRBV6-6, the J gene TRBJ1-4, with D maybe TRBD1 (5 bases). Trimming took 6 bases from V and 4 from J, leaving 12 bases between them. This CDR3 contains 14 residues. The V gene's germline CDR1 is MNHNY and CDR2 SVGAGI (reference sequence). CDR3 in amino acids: CASRETGDNEKLFF. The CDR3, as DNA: TGTGCCAGCAGGGAGACGGGGGATAATGAAAAACTGTTTTTT.

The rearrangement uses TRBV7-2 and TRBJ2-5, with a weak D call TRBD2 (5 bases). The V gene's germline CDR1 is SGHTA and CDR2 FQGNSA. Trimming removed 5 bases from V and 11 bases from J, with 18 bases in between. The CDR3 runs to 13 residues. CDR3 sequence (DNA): TGTGCCAGCAGCCCTGAGGGCGACAATGAGCAGTACTTC. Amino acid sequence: CASSPEGDNEQYF.

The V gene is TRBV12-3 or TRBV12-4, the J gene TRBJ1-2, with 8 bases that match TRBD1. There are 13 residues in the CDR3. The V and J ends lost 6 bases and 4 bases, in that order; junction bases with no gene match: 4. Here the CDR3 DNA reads TGTGCCAGCAGGTGGACAGGGACCTATGGCTACACCTTC. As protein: CASRWTGTYGYTF.

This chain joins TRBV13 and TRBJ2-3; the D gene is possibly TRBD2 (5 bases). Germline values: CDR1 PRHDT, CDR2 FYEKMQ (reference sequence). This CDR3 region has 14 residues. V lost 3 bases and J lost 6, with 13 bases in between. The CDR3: CASSFGDVVDTQYF. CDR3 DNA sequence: TGTGCCAGCAGCTTCGGGGATGTTGTGGATACGCAGTATTTT.

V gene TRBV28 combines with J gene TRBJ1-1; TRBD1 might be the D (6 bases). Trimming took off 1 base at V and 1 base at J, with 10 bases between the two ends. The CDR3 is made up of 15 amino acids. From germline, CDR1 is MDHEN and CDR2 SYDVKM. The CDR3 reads CASSLSRQANTEAFF. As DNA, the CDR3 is TGTGCCAGCAGTTTATCCCGACAGGCGAACACTGAAGCTTTCTTT.

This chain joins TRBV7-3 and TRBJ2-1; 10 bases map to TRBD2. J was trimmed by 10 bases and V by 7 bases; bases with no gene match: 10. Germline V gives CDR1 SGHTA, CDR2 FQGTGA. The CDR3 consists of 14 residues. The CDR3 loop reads CASNPSGGAGEQFF. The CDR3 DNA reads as TGTGCCAGCAACCCCAGCGGGGGGGCGGGCGAGCAGTTCTTC.

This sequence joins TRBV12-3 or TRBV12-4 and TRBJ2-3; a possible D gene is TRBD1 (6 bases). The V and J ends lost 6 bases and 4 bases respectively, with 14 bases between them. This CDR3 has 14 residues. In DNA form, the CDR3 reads TGTGCCAGCAGGGACAGATTGAGAGCAGATACGCAGTATTTT. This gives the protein CASRDRLRADTQYF.